The 8 T cell receptor beta chains below were found in one sample sequenced in a study of beta chain features in type 1 diabetes. Overall study results and limits: There was a moderate but significant shortening of TCRB CDR3s in all four CD4+ subsets of Type 1 diabetes patients.

Reverse transcription of all isolated RNA meant that expressed TCRB transcripts were sequenced. Only in-frame clones appear in the TCRdb table, and some are missing; sequencing was by immunoSEQ multiplex PCR. Of around 100,000 clones in the sample, under 30% were seen once. Their antigens remain unidentified. Sequenced input: central memory CD4+ T cells from blood. These receptors were taken from a woman younger than 35 with type 1 diabetes.

This clone was counted only a few times. The CDR3 DNA reads as TGCGCCAGCAGCTTGGATGTAACAGCGGCCTACGAGCAGTACTTC. Translating it yields CASSLDVTAAYEQYF. The genes are TRBV5-1 and TRBJ2-7; weak D call: TRBD2 (5 bases). Trimming removed 0 bases at V and 2 bases at J, with 12 bases between. This CDR3 is 15 amino acids long. Germline assignment: CDR1 SGHRS and CDR2 YFSETQ. Variable domain in full (rest from reference TRBV5-1 and TRBJ2-7): KAGVTQTPRYLIKTRGQQVTLSCSPISGHRSVSWYQQTPGQGLQFLFEYFSETQRNKGNFPGRFSGRQFSNSRSEMNVSTLELGDSALYLCASSLDVTAAYEQYFGPGTRLTVT.

The chain couples TRBV4-1 to TRBJ2-5; 7 bases map to TRBD1. The DNA end favors TRBJ2-7, so the J call may be wrong. The CDR3 has 15 residues. The germline V gene has CDR1 MGHRA and CDR2 YSYEKL. CDR3 DNA sequence: TGCGCCAGCAGCTATGGGCCAGGGGGAACCTACGAGCAGTACTTC. Amino acids: CASSYGPGGTYEQYF.

This clone was recorded a few times. CDR3 in DNA: TGCGCCAGCAGCATGGGACAGACCTCTCTCCCCGAGCAGTACTTC. Encoded protein: CASSMGQTSLPEQYF. The V gene is TRBV5-1, the J gene TRBJ2-7, with 7 bases aligning to TRBD1. Losses at the gene ends were 4 bases for V and 6 bases for J; bases not matched to a gene: 13. This CDR3 is built from 15 residues. Per the germline V gene, CDR1 is SGHRS and CDR2 is YFSETQ.

The V and J genes are TRBV6-1 and TRBJ2-7; weak D call: TRBD1 (5 bases). The CDR3 spans 15 residues. The V and J ends lost 0 bases and 3 bases respectively, with 12 bases between them. The germline CDR1 and CDR2 sequences are MNHNS and SASEGT. The CDR3 sequence is CASSEAPTEIYEQYV. CDR3 sequence (DNA): TGTGCCAGCAGTGAAGCCCCGACAGAAATCTACGAGCAGTACGTC.

The CDR3 spells CASSLVLAGSYNEQFF. CDR3 nucleotides: TGCGCCAGCAGCTTGGTGCTAGCGGGGAGCTACAATGAGCAGTTCTTC. The V gene is TRBV5-1, the J gene TRBJ2-1, with TRBD2 matching 9 bases. From germline, CDR1 is SGHRS and CDR2 YFSETQ. V shed 0 bases and J 3 bases; nucleotides not matched to a gene: 4. This CDR3 region has 16 residues.

This clone showed up just a few times. The chain employs TRBV6-1 and TRBJ2-2; 11 bases map to TRBD2. The trim removed 3 bases at V and 2 bases at J, leaving 5 bases unmatched. The CDR3 loop spans 17 amino acids. Germline loops: CDR1 MNHNS, CDR2 SASEGT. As DNA, the CDR3 is TGTGCCAGCAGTGATTGGCTAGCGGGAGGTAACACCGGGGAGCTGTTTTTT. It yields the protein CASSDWLAGGNTGELFF.

This clone was seen more than once but under ten times. The CDR3 here is CSVSPRGTSGFNTQYF. In DNA, the CDR3 is TGCAGCGTTAGCCCCCGGGGGACTAGCGGGTTTAATACGCAGTATTTT. The genes are TRBV29-1 and TRBJ2-3; 12 bases fit TRBD2. The germline V gene encodes CDR1 SQVTM and CDR2 ANQGSEA. J was trimmed by 7 bases and V by 5 bases; bases with no gene match: 13. This CDR3 has 16 residues.

The chain employs TRBV29-1 and TRBJ1-3; D is uncertain. Trimming cost V 4 bases and J 0 bases, with 13 bases left between them. Per germline, CDR1 SQVTM and CDR2 ANQGSEA. CDR3 length equals 15 residues. CDR3 protein: CSVGGRRGSGNTIYF. The CDR3 bases are TGCAGCGTTGGTGGGAGACGGGGCTCTGGAAACACCATATATTTT.